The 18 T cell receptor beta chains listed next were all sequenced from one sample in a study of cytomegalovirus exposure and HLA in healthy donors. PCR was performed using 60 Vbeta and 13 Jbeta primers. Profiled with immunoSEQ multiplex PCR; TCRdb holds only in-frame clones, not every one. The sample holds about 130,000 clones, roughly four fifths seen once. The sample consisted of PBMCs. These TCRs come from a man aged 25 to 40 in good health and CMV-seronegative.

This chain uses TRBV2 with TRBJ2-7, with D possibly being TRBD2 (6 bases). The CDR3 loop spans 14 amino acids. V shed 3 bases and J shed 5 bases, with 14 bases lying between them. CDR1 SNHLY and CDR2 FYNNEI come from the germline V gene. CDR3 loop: CASSDLPGVHEQYF. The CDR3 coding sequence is TGTGCCAGCAGTGATTTACCGGGGGTCCACGAGCAGTACTTC.

In nucleotides, the CDR3 is TGCGCCAGCAGTGGGGGACTAGCGGGAAGCACAGATACGCAGTATTTT. This encodes CASSGGLAGSTDTQYF. The V and J genes are TRBV10-1 and TRBJ2-3; 13 nucleotides align to TRBD2. V lost 4 bases and J lost 0; bases outside the gene matches: 1. CDR3 size: 16 residues. CDR1 is WNHNN, CDR2 SYGVQD, per germline (reference sequence).

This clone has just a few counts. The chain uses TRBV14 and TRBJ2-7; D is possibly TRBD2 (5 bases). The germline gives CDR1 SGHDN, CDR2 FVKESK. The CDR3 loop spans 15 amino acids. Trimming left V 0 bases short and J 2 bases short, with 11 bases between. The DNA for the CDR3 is TGTGCCAGCAGCCAAGACGCTAGCCGAGCCTACGAGCAGTACTTC. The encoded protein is CASSQDASRAYEQYF.

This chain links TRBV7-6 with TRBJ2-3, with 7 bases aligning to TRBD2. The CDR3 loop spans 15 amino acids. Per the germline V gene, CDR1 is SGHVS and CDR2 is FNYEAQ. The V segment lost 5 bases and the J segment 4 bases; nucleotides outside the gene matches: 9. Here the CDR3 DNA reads TGTGCCAGCAGCGGGGAGGACACTAGCGCAGATACGCAGTATTTT. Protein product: CASSGEDTSADTQYF.

CDR3 amino acids: CASRNPYRGNEQFF. CDR3 DNA sequence: TGTGCCAGCAGGAACCCCTACCGGGGGAATGAGCAGTTCTTC. The gene calls are TRBV28 and TRBJ2-1, with D possibly being TRBD2 (6 bases). V was shortened by 6 bases and J by 7 bases, with 16 bases between the two germline ends. The CDR3 has 14 amino acids. CDR1 and CDR2 (germline): MDHEN, SYDVKM.

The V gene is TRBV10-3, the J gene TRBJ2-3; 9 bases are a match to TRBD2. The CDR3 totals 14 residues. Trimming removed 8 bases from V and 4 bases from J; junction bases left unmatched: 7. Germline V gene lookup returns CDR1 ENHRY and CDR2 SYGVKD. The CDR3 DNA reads TGTGCCATCGGGCGGGAGGGGATAGCAGATACGCAGTATTTT. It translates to CAIGREGIADTQYF.

DNA for the CDR3: TGTGCCAGCAGTGAATATCAGGGTGAGACCCAGTACTTC. It specifies CASSEYQGETQYF. V usage is TRBV6-1 and J usage is TRBJ2-5; a weak D match, TRBD1 (5 bases). Germline loops: CDR1 MNHNS, CDR2 SASEGT. CDR3 size: 13 residues. Deletions cut 2 bases from V and 5 bases from J, with 9 bases between.

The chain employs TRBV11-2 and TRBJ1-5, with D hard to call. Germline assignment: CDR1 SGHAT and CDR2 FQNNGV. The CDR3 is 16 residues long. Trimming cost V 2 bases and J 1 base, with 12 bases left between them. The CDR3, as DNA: TGTGCCAGCAGCTTAAGCCCTTATAACAGCAATCAGCCCCAGCATTTT. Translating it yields CASSLSPYNSNQPQHF.

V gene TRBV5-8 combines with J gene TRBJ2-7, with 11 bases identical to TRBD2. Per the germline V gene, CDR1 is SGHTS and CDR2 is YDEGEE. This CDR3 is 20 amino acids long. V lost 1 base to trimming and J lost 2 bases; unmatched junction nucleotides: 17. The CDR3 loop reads CASSLSRASGRYKPTYEQYF. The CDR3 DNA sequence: TGTGCCAGCAGCTTGTCTCGGGCTAGCGGGAGGTACAAGCCTACCTACGAGCAGTACTTC. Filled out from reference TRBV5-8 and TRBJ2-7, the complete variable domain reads EAGVTQSPTHLIKTRGQQATLRCSPISGHTSVYWYQQALGLGLQFLLWYDEGEERNRGNFPPRFSGRQFPNYSSELNVNALELEDSALYLCASSLSRASGRYKPTYEQYFGPGTRLTVT.

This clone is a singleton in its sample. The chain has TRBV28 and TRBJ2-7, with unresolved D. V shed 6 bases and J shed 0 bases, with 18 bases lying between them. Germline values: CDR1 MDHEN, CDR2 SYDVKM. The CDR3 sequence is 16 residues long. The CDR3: CASSPPAGYLSYEQYF. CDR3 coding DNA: TGTGCCAGCAGCCCCCCCGCAGGATACCTCTCCTACGAGCAGTACTTC. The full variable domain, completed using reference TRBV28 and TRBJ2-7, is DVKVTQSSRYLVKRTGEKVFLECVQDMDHENMFWYRQDPGLGLRLIYFSYDVKMKEKGDIPEGYSVSREKKERFSLILESASTNQTSMYLCASSPPAGYLSYEQYFGPGTRLTVT.

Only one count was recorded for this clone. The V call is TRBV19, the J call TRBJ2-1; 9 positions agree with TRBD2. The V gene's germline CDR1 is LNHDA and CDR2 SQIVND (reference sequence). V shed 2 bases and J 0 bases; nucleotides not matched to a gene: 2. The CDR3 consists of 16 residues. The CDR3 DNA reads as TGTGCCAGTAGTATAAGAGCGGGGGGCTCCTACAATGAGCAGTTCTTC. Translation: CASSIRAGGSYNEQFF.

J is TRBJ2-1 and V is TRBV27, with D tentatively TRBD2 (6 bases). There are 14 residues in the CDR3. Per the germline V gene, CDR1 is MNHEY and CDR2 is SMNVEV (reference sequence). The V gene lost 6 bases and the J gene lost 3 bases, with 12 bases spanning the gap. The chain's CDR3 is CASSLGGGYNEQFF. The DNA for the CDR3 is TGTGCCAGCAGCCTGGGGGGAGGCTACAATGAGCAGTTCTTC.

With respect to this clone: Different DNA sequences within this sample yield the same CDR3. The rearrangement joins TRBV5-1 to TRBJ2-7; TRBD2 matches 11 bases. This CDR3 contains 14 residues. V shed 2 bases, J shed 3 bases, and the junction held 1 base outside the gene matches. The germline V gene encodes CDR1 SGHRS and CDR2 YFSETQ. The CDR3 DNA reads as TGCGCCAGCAGCTTAACTAGCGGGAGCTACGAGCAGTACTTC. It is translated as CASSLTSGSYEQYF.

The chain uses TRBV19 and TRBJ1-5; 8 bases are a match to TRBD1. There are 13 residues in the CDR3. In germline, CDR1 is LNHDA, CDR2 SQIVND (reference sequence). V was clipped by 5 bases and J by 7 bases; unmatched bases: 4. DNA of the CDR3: TGTGCCAGTAGTGTGACAGGGGACCAGCCCCAGCATTTT. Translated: CASSVTGDQPQHF.

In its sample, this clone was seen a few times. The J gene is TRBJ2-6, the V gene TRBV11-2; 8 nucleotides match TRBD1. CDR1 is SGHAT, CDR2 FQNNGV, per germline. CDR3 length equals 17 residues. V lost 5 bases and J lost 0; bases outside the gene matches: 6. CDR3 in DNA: TGTGCCAGCAGCCCAGGACAGGGACGCTCTGGGGCCAACGTCCTGACTTTC. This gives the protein CASSPGQGRSGANVLTF.

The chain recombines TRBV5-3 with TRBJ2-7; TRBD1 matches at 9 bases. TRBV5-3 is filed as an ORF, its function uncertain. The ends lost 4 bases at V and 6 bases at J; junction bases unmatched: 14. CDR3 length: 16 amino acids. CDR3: CARSQSGQGPVGEQYF. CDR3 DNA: TGTGCCAGAAGCCAATCTGGACAGGGGCCCGTGGGCGAGCAGTACTTC.

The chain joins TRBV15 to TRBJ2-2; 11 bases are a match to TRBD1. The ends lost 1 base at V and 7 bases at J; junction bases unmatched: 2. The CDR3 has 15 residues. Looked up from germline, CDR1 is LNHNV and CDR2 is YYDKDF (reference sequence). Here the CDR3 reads CATSRGTGGFGELFF. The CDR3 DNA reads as TGTGCCACCAGCAGAGGGACAGGGGGCTTCGGGGAGCTGTTTTTT.

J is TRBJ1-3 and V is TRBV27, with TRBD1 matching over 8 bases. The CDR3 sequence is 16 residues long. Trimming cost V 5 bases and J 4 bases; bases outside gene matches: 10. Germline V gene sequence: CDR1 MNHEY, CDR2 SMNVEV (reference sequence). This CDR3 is CASSGPTGDRGNTIYF. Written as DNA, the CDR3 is TGTGCCAGCAGTGGCCCGACAGGGGACAGGGGAAACACCATATATTTT.